The clone carrying this T cell receptor (beta chain) is a singleton in its sample. This sample is part of a study of T cell changes during pregnancy in multiple sclerosis. Between the trimmed V and J ends, which lost 4 bases and 3 bases, there was a span of 5 bases. CDR1 is SGHRS, CDR2 YFSETQ, per germline. This CDR3 has 11 amino acids. Assay: immunoSEQ multiplex PCR; the TCRdb copy retains only in-frame clones and omits some. The sample lists 25,000 to 35,000 clones; around 94% were seen once. The sequence derives from a female donor with multiple sclerosis, enrolled in a pregnancy study. Specimen: CD8+ T cells from peripheral blood mononuclear cells, collected before pregnancy. J is TRBJ2-7 and V is TRBV5-1; no clear D. CDR3 loop: CASSDFYEQYF. In nucleotides, the CDR3 is TGCGCCAGCAGCGACTTCTACGAGCAGTACTTC. The complete variable domain, with remaining parts taken from reference TRBV5-1 and TRBJ2-7, reads KAGVTQTPRYLIKTRGQQVTLSCSPISGHRSVSWYQQTPGQGLQFLFEYFSETQRNKGNFPGRFSGRQFSNSRSEMNVSTLELGDSALYLCASSDFYEQYFGPGTRLTVT.